The T cell receptor (beta chain) described here comes from a study of molecular identifiers for immune sequencing clone quantification. Study-level findings and limits: Sizes of highly expanded clones could be underestimated through identical TCRs sharing a barcode.

This clonotype was counted many times. Its antigen is not known. There are 15 residues in the CDR3. The J segment lost 6 bases and the V segment lost 0 bases, leaving 4 bases of the junction unmatched. Germline assignment: CDR1 MNHEY and CDR2 SVGAGI. In TCRdb, the PCR reads were re-called with MiXCR into one record per CDR3 protein. The table includes about 54,000 distinct CDR3 sequences, 20% to 25% detected once. Sample: naive CD8+ T cells from blood, with Jurkat cell RNA spiked in. Subset defined: FACS-sorted CD8+CD4-CCR7+CD45RA+ naive T cells. The receptor was derived from a human donor in good health. Some libraries in this study had Jurkat cell RNA spiked in. This sequence joins TRBV6-5 and TRBJ2-2; TRBD1 matches 7 bases. CDR3 DNA sequence: TGTGCCAGCAGTTACTCGGGCAGGGGGTCCGGGGAGCTGTTTTTT. Translating gives CASSYSGRGSGELFF.